The table lists the clone carrying this TCR beta chain with many counts. Its target is unknown. This sample was taken from a study of T cells in Graves' hyperthyroidism and ophthalmopathy. At the level of the study: Peripheral blood specimens were obtained at initial diagnosis, prior to any treatment.

TCR beta CDR3 region amplification was performed from RNA transcripts. The HTBI set primed first-round TCR CDR3 RT-PCR. TCRdb reprocessed the multiplex PCR reads via MiXCR and lists one record per CDR3 protein. The sample carries 550,000 to 600,000 distinct CDR3 sequences, 12% to 15% recorded once. Study-wide findings and caveats: The majority of expanded thyroid clonotypes above 0.001 also appeared in blood. It was a median around 6 months before onset that the model predicted ophthalmopathy.

Unmatched junction bases numbered 7, after V lost 5 bases and J lost 4 bases. Per germline, CDR1 SEHNR and CDR2 FQNEAQ (reference sequence). CDR3 length equals 15 residues. Diagnoses used clinical symptoms, serum thyroxine and TRAb, thyroid ultrasound and orbital computed tomography. This receptor was obtained from a woman aged 18-29 years with Graves' ophthalmopathy. The sequenced sample was blood. The chain carries TRBV7-9 and TRBJ2-7; TRBD1 aligns across 11 bases. The CDR3 loop reads CASSHGTGGAYEQYF. As DNA, the CDR3 is TGTGCCAGCAGCCACGGGACAGGGGGGGCGTACGAGCAGTACTTC.